Sequencing of this T cell receptor (beta chain) was carried out in a study of cytomegalovirus exposure and HLA in healthy donors. The study's findings and limits: Common viral pathogens were later found to be apparently linked to several of the most significant clusters.

13 Jbeta primers and 60 Vbeta primers were used for the PCR. Clones were read by immunoSEQ multiplex PCR, and TCRdb kept only the in-frame ones, dropping some. The sample holds around 130,000 clones, roughly four fifths seen once. V shed 1 base and J shed 6 bases, with 13 bases lying between them. The CDR3 runs 14 residues. The germline CDR1 and CDR2 sequences are LNHNV and YYDKDF (reference sequence). Notes on this clone: Its antigen is currently unknown.

The source material was PBMCs. This receptor was identified in a woman aged 50 to 65 in good health and CMV-seronegative. This sequence joins TRBV15 and TRBJ2-7; D is unresolved. CDR3 nucleotide sequence: TGTGCCACCAGCAGAGTGGCAATGGAGCGCGAGCAGTACGTC. It yields the protein CATSRVAMEREQYV.